Following are 26 T cell receptor beta chains from one sample sequenced in a study of blood T cell repertoires in COVID-19. The assay was immunoSEQ multiplex PCR, and TCRdb's table has in-frame clones only and misses some. The top ten clones hold approximately 20% of a sample with over 55,000 clones, around 87% of them seen once. Sequencing used peripheral blood. These receptor sequences come from a woman older than 75 with COVID-19, enrolled during active disease.

This chain uses TRBV15 with TRBJ1-1; a possible D gene is TRBD1 (5 bases). Germline values: CDR1 LNHNV, CDR2 YYDKDF (reference sequence). The CDR3 is 15 amino acids. Trimming shortened V by 1 base and J by 1 base, and 10 bases separated the two germline ends. Here the CDR3 DNA reads TGTGCCACCAGCAGAGGTGTGGGGGGGAACACTGAAGCTTTCTTT. This sequence encodes CATSRGVGGNTEAFF.

V and J are TRBV5-1 and TRBJ2-2, with D uncertain. The CDR3 has 16 residues. CDR1 SGHRS and CDR2 YFSETQ come from the germline V gene. Trimming removed 2 bases from V and 0 bases from J, with 11 bases in between. DNA for the CDR3: TGCGCCAGCAGCTTCGGAGATCCCGCGAACACCGGGGAGCTGTTTTTT. Its protein product is CASSFGDPANTGELFF.

V gene TRBV5-4 combines with J gene TRBJ2-5; a weak D match, TRBD2 (5 bases). The V end lost 2 bases, the J end lost 2 bases, and 16 bases lay between the germline ends. Germline CDR1 is SGHNT and CDR2 is YYREEE (reference sequence). This CDR3 spans 16 amino acids. The CDR3 DNA sequence: TGTGCCAGCAGCTTCCAGACGGGGAGAAGGCAAGAGACCCAGTACTTC. It is translated as CASSFQTGRRQETQYF.

J is TRBJ1-2 and V is TRBV5-1, with D perhaps matching TRBD1 (5 bases). V was shortened by 0 bases and J by 6 bases, with 9 bases between the two germline ends. The CDR3 runs 13 residues. Germline CDR1 is SGHRS and CDR2 is YFSETQ. The CDR3 DNA reads TGCGCCAGCAGCTTGGAAGGGGCCAATGGCTACACCTTC. Its translation: CASSLEGANGYTF. Complete variable domain (other parts from reference TRBV5-1 and TRBJ1-2): KAGVTQTPRYLIKTRGQQVTLSCSPISGHRSVSWYQQTPGQGLQFLFEYFSETQRNKGNFPGRFSGRQFSNSRSEMNVSTLELGDSALYLCASSLEGANGYTFGSGTRLTVV.

The CDR3 DNA sequence: TGTGCCAGCCTGGGCCTTAACTATGGCTACACCTTC. Protein: CASLGLNYGYTF. The chain has TRBV9 and TRBJ1-2; no clear D gene. Germline lookup yields CDR1 SGDLS and CDR2 YYNGEE. V shed 7 bases and J shed 1 base, with 8 bases lying between them. CDR3 length equals 12 residues.

A few counts support this clone. The chain has TRBV28 and TRBJ1-2; D might be TRBD1 (6 bases). V dropped 10 bases and J dropped 2 bases, with 11 bases sitting between them. The CDR3 has 12 residues. Germline CDR1 reads MDHEN; CDR2 reads SYDVKM. The CDR3 DNA is TGTGCCATCCTCACAGGGAACTATGGCTACACCTTC. This translates into CAILTGNYGYTF.

The chain recombines TRBV12-3 or TRBV12-4 with TRBJ2-7; 8 nucleotides match TRBD1. The V and J ends lost 6 bases and 5 bases, in that order; junction bases with no gene match: 6. The CDR3 runs 13 residues. CDR3 bases: TGTGCCAGCAGGAGACAGGGGACGAACGAGCAGTACTTC. This sequence encodes CASRRQGTNEQYF.

The chain is built from TRBV12-3 or TRBV12-4 and TRBJ2-7; D might be TRBD1 (5 bases). The length of the CDR3 is 13 residues. Trimming stripped 6 bases from V and 4 bases from J, with 13 bases between. For the CDR3, the DNA is TGTGCCAGCAGCCCCGCATCAGGGTACGAGCAGTACTTC. Protein product: CASSPASGYEQYF.

The chain combines TRBV6-1 with TRBJ1-6; 7 bases match TRBD1. J lost 9 bases, V lost 3 bases, and 5 bases had no gene match. This CDR3 has 14 residues. Germline V lookup: CDR1 MNHNS, CDR2 SASEGT. CDR3 nucleotides: TGTGCCAGCAGTGAGGACAGGTCTGGTTCACCCCTCCACTTT. Translated, it gives CASSEDRSGSPLHF.

This clone was counted a single time. This chain connects TRBV12-3 or TRBV12-4 to TRBJ2-1; no clear D. The CDR3 length is 13 residues. Trimming took off 5 bases at V and 7 bases at J, with 12 bases between the two ends. CDR3 sequence (DNA): TGTGCCAGCAGTGGGCAGCAGGCGAATGAGCAGTTCTTC. Translating gives CASSGQQANEQFF.

CDR3 sequence reads: CASSQGLAVTDTQYF. For the CDR3, the DNA is TGTGCCAGCAGCCAAGGACTAGCGGTAACAGATACGCAGTATTTT. The V gene is TRBV3-1 (or the pseudogene TRBV3-2), the J gene TRBJ2-3; 9 bases align to TRBD2. Per the germline V gene, CDR1 is LGHDT and CDR2 is YNNKEL (reference sequence). CDR3 length: 15 residues. V was pared by 1 base and J by 3 bases, with 2 bases of the junction left unmatched.

The chain links TRBV4-1 to TRBJ2-2, with D hard to call. Germline CDR1 is MGHRA and CDR2 is YSYEKL. The CDR3 is made up of 14 amino acids. Between the trimmed V and J ends, which lost 1 base and 5 bases, there was a span of 8 bases. CDR3 sequence: CASSQARSTGELFF. The CDR3 DNA follows: TGCGCCAGCAGCCAAGCTAGAAGTACCGGGGAGCTGTTTTTT.

The chain has TRBV20-1 and TRBJ1-1, with D possibly TRBD1 on 6 matching bases. CDR3 length: 11 residues. Per germline, CDR1 DFQATT and CDR2 SNEGSKA (reference sequence). Deletions cut 6 bases from V and 6 bases from J, with 11 bases between. CDR3 amino acids: CSASNRAEAFF. CDR3 DNA: TGCAGTGCCTCCAACAGGGCTGAAGCTTTCTTT.

This rearrangement joins TRBV6-5 to TRBJ2-3, with D possibly TRBD2 on 5 matching bases. Per germline, CDR1 MNHEY and CDR2 SVGAGI. V lost 6 bases and J 2 bases, leaving 9 bases between the germline ends. The CDR3 has 13 amino acids. The CDR3 spells CASRGLYTDTQYF. In nucleotides, the CDR3 is TGTGCCAGCAGAGGACTGTACACAGATACGCAGTATTTT.

This chain uses TRBV6-5 with TRBJ2-5; D is possibly TRBD1 (5 bases). The CDR3 totals 14 residues. Trimming pared 5 bases from V and 4 bases from J, leaving 14 bases between. Per germline, CDR1 MNHEY and CDR2 SVGAGI. The CDR3 bases are TGTGCCAGCAGTCACGACAGACAGACAGAGACCCAGTACTTC. Translation gives CASSHDRQTETQYF.

V gene TRBV4-1 combines with J gene TRBJ1-1, with D possibly matching TRBD1 (6 bases). Germline CDR1 is MGHRA and CDR2 is YSYEKL. V dropped 4 bases and J dropped 1 base, with 13 bases sitting between them. The CDR3 extends over 15 amino acids. The chain's CDR3 is CASSLRDTPNTEAFF. The CDR3 DNA sequence: TGCGCCAGCAGCCTTAGGGACACACCGAACACTGAAGCTTTCTTT.

The rearrangement links TRBV25-1 to TRBJ2-1; TRBD2 is a possible D gene (6 bases). The CDR3 covers 14 residues. Trimming cost V 4 bases and J 5 bases, with 12 bases left between them. CDR1 is MGHDK and CDR2 is SYGVNS in the germline V gene. CDR3 residues: CASSASGWNNEQFF. The CDR3 region has the DNA TGTGCCAGCAGTGCCAGCGGGTGGAACAATGAGCAGTTCTTC. The full variable domain, in which reference TRBV25-1 and TRBJ2-1 provide the parts outside the CDR3, is EADIYQTPRYLVIGTGKKITLECSQTMGHDKMYWYQQDPGMELHLIHYSYGVNSTEKGDLSSESTVSRIRTEHFPLTLESARPSHTSQYLCASSASGWNNEQFFGPGTRLTVL.

This chain links TRBV7-9 with TRBJ1-3; TRBD1 aligns across 8 bases. This CDR3 spans 15 amino acids. V shed 5 bases and J 2 bases; nucleotides not matched to a gene: 5. Looked up from germline, CDR1 is SEHNR and CDR2 is FQNEAQ (reference sequence). The CDR3 loop is CASSAGQGTGNTIYF. In DNA form, the CDR3 reads TGTGCCAGCAGCGCCGGACAGGGAACTGGAAACACCATATATTTT.

The chain carries TRBV30 and TRBJ1-3; the D gene is possibly TRBD1 (5 bases). Trimming removed 5 bases at V and 0 bases at J, with 11 bases between. This CDR3 is 14 amino acids long. Germline CDR1 reads GTSNPN; CDR2 reads SVGIG (reference sequence). The CDR3 sequence: CAWADIYSGNTIYF. In DNA form, the CDR3 reads TGTGCCTGGGCGGACATTTACTCTGGAAACACCATATATTTT.

The gene calls are TRBV6-5 and TRBJ2-3; 10 bases fit TRBD1. V trimming: 2 bases; J trimming: 4 bases; junction bases outside the gene matches: 6. The CDR3 loop spans 16 amino acids. Germline V gene lookup returns CDR1 MNHEY and CDR2 SVGAGI. The CDR3 DNA reads TGTGCCAGCAGTTACCAGACAGGGGGCAGGTCAGATACGCAGTATTTT. Encoded protein: CASSYQTGGRSDTQYF.

The chain links TRBV6-1 to TRBJ1-2; TRBD1 is a possible D gene (5 bases). Germline V gene sequence: CDR1 MNHNS, CDR2 SASEGT. CDR3 length: 13 amino acids. The germline V and J ends were trimmed by 3 bases and 8 bases, with 13 bases remaining between them. CDR3 DNA: TGTGCCAGCAGTGAGACGGGGGACCTGGGCTACACCTTC. Translation gives CASSETGDLGYTF.

The V gene is TRBV5-6, the J gene TRBJ2-7; D is ambiguous. Germline V gives CDR1 SGHDT, CDR2 YYEEEE. This CDR3 spans 17 amino acids. V was pared by 0 bases and J by 0 bases, with 16 bases between. CDR3 residues: CASSLGHRVLSSYEQYF. The CDR3 nucleotides are TGTGCCAGCAGCTTGGGTCACCGGGTCCTGAGCTCCTACGAGCAGTACTTC.

The chain couples TRBV6-5 to TRBJ2-2; TRBD2 matches 7 bases. Germline CDR1 MNHEY, CDR2 SVGAGI. V was clipped by 5 bases and J by 1 base; unmatched bases: 4. CDR3 length: 15 amino acids. The CDR3 DNA is TGTGCCAGCAGTATGGGACTACGGAACACCGGGGAGCTGTTTTTT. Translated: CASSMGLRNTGELFF.

The chain couples TRBV12-5 to TRBJ1-2, with D perhaps matching TRBD1 (6 bases). V shed 6 bases and J shed 2 bases, with 7 bases lying between them. Looked up from germline, CDR1 is LGHNT and CDR2 is FRNRAP. This CDR3 contains 12 residues. The CDR3: CASGQGNYGYTF. In DNA, the CDR3 is TGTGCTAGTGGCCAGGGGAACTATGGCTACACCTTC.

This chain links TRBV2 with TRBJ1-3, with 7 bases that match TRBD1. The CDR3 spans 17 residues. The J segment lost 4 bases and the V segment lost 5 bases, leaving 14 bases of the junction unmatched. Germline assignment: CDR1 SNHLY and CDR2 FYNNEI. The CDR3 bases are TGTGCCAGCAGTACACAACGACAGGGATTGCGGGGAAACACCATATATTTT. Translation: CASSTQRQGLRGNTIYF.

Worth noting for this clone: An end of the junction differs from the germline gene, which may be a read error. The gene calls are TRBV11-2 and TRBJ2-3, with 10 bases fitting TRBD2. CDR3 length: 15 amino acids. Germline V gives CDR1 SGHAT, CDR2 FQNNGV. DNA of the CDR3: TGCGCCAGCAGGGACCTCAAGCGGGGGGGTTATACGCAGTATTTT. Encoded protein: CASRDLKRGGYTQYF. Filled out from reference TRBV11-2 and TRBJ2-3, the complete variable domain reads EAGVAQSPRYKIIEKRQSVAFWCNPISGHATLYWYQQILGQGPKLLIQFQNNGVVDDSQLPKDRFSAERLKGVDSTLKIQPAKLEDSAVYLCASRDLKRGGYTQYFGPGTRLTVL.